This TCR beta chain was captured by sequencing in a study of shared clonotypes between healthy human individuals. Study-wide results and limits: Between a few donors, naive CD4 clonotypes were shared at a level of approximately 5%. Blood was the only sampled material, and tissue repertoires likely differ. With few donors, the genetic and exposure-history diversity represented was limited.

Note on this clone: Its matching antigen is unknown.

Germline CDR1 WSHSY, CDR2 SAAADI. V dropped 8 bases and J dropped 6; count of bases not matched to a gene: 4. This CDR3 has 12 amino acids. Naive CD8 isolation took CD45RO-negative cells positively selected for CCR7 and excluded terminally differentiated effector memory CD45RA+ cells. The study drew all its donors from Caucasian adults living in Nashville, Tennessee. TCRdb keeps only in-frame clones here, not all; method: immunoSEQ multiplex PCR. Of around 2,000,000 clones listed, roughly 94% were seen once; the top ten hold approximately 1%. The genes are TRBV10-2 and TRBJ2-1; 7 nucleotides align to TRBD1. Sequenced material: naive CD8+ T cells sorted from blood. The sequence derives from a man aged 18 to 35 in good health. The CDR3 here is CASETGPNEQFF. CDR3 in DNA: TGCGCCAGCGAGACAGGGCCCAATGAGCAGTTCTTC.